The 11 T cell receptor beta chains listed next were all sequenced from one sample in a study of blood T cells in healthy people across ages. A second PCR of 7 to 11 cycles used a sample-barcoded 5' primer and a J-beta primer mix. TCRdb independently ran MiXCR on the 5' RACE reads; one entry per CDR3 protein. Among 1.5 million to 2 million distinct CDR3 sequences, around 36% were seen once, and the ten largest hold approximately 11%. The sequencing sample was made of blood. Every receptor here comes from a woman under 40 in good health.

This rearrangement joins TRBV7-3 to TRBJ2-7; no clear D. The CDR3 is 16 amino acids. V lost 8 bases, J lost 4 bases, and 24 bases lay in between. The germline CDR1 and CDR2 sequences are SGHTA and FQGTGA. CDR3 DNA: TGTGCCAGCCCTGGTTGGATGTCGCTTCCTGCGTACGAGCAGTACTTC. This sequence encodes CASPGWMSLPAYEQYF.

This clonotype has only a few counts. The V and J genes are TRBV7-2 and TRBJ2-1; D is undetermined. Per the germline V gene, CDR1 is SGHTA and CDR2 is FQGNSA. Trimming took off 2 bases at V and 10 bases at J, with 12 bases between the two ends. The CDR3 has 13 amino acids. CDR3 in amino acids: CASSLPPGQEQFF. Here the CDR3 DNA reads TGTGCCAGCAGCTTACCGCCTGGCCAGGAGCAGTTCTTC.

The V and J genes are TRBV4-1 and TRBJ2-7; D call uncertain. V lost 0 bases and J lost 0, with 12 bases in between. There are 16 residues in the CDR3. CDR1 is MGHRA, CDR2 YSYEKL, per germline. In nucleotides, the CDR3 is TGCGCCAGCAGCCAAGACGGTGCTGCTACCTCCTACGAGCAGTACTTC. It is translated as CASSQDGAATSYEQYF.

J is TRBJ1-2 and V is TRBV21-1. TRBV21-1 is a pseudogene segment. This CDR3 is 13 amino acids long. The CDR3 reads CASSKASFYGYTF. The DNA for the CDR3 is TGTGCCAGCAGCAAAGCGTCTTTCTATGGCTACACCTTC.

This clonotype was seen more than once but under ten times. V and J are TRBV3-1 and TRBJ1-1; D call uncertain. Germline CDR1 and CDR2: LGHDT and YNNKEL (reference sequence). CDR3 length: 13 amino acids. V was clipped by 0 bases and J by 3 bases, with 5 bases between them. CDR3 sequence (DNA): TGTGCCAGCAGCCAAGAACGGCACACTGAAGCTTTCTTT. Translation: CASSQERHTEAFF.

The chain has TRBV7-9 and TRBJ1-2, with unresolved D. The CDR3 extends over 13 amino acids. Germline V gene sequence: CDR1 SEHNR, CDR2 FQNEAQ (reference sequence). V lost 5 bases and J 6 bases, leaving 13 bases between the germline ends. The CDR3 loop reads CASSPRLPNGYTF. The CDR3 DNA follows: TGTGCCAGCAGCCCCCGCCTTCCAAATGGCTACACCTTC.

J is TRBJ2-1 and V is TRBV6-1; TRBD1 agrees at 7 bases. The CDR3 length is 14 residues. Per germline, CDR1 MNHNS and CDR2 SASEGT. After removal of 7 bases from V and 9 bases from J, the junction contained 12 bases not matched to a gene. The chain's CDR3 is CASKREQGLSEQFF. CDR3 nucleotide sequence: TGTGCCAGCAAACGGGAACAGGGGTTGAGTGAGCAGTTCTTC.

This clonotype has only a few counts. The CDR3 DNA reads TGTGCCTCCCGTGCCCCCACCGGGGAGCTGTTTTTT. The encoded protein is CASRAPTGELFF. J is TRBJ2-2 and V is TRBV24-1; D is uncertain. This CDR3 has 12 amino acids. V lost 12 bases and J 4 bases, leaving 11 bases between the germline ends. Per the germline V gene, CDR1 is KGHDR and CDR2 is SFDVKD.

The chain is built from TRBV3-1 and TRBJ1-1; D is uncertain. The V end was cut by 6 bases, the J end by 0 bases, with 14 bases between. CDR1 LGHDT and CDR2 YNNKEL come from the germline V gene (reference sequence). The CDR3 runs to 15 residues. CDR3 in DNA: TGTGCCAGCAGACTGAGCTGGGCCGTGAACACTGAAGCTTTCTTT. It encodes CASRLSWAVNTEAFF.

The sample holds a few counts of this clonotype. The chain combines TRBV6-2 or TRBV6-3 with TRBJ2-1, with 9 bases lining up with TRBD2. This CDR3 spans 14 amino acids. The V and J ends lost 2 bases and 15 bases, in that order; junction bases with no gene match: 11. The germline CDR1 and CDR2 sequences are MNHEY and SVGEGT. The CDR3 is CASSYGTAGGPPFF. The CDR3 coding sequence is TGTGCCAGCAGTTACGGTACAGCGGGAGGACCCCCGTTCTTC.

This chain uses TRBV20-1 with TRBJ2-6, with D tentatively TRBD1 (6 bases). The CDR3 runs 15 residues. The V end lost 8 bases, the J end lost 2 bases, and 16 bases lay between the germline ends. The germline gives CDR1 DFQATT, CDR2 SNEGSKA (reference sequence). The DNA of the CDR3 is TGCAGTACTGCACAGGGTCGGACTGGGGCCAACGTCCTGACTTTC. This sequence encodes CSTAQGRTGANVLTF.